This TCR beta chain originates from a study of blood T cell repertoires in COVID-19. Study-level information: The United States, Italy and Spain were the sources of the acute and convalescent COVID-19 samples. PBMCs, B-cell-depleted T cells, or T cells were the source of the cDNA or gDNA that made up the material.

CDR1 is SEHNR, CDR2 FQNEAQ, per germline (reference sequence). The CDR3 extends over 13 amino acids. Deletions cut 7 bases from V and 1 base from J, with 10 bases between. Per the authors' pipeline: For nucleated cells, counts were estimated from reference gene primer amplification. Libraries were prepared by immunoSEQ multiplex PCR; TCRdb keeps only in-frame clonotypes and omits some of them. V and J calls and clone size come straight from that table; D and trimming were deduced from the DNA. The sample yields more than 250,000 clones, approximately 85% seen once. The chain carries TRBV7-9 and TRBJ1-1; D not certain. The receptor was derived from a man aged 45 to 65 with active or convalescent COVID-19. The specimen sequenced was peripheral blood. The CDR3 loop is CASMKTPNTEAFF. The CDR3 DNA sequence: TGTGCCAGCATGAAGACACCGAACACTGAAGCTTTCTTT.